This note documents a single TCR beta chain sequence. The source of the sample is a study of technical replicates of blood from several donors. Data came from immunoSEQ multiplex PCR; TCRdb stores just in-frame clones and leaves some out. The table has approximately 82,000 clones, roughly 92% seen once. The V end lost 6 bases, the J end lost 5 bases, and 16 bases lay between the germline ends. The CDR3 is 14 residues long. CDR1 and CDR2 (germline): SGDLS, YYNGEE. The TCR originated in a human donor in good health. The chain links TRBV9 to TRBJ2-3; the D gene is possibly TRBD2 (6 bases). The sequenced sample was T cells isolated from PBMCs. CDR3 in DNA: TGTGCCAGCATGGGGGGTGATCGGGTAGATACGCAGTATTTT. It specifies CASMGGDRVDTQYF. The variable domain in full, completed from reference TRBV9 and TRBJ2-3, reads DSGVTQTPKHLITATGQRVTLRCSPRSGDLSVYWYQQSLDQGLQFLIQYYNGEERAKGNILERFSAQQFPDLHSELNLSSLELGDSALYFCASMGGDRVDTQYFGPGTRLTVL.